The present T cell receptor (beta chain) was sequenced within a study of T cell changes during pregnancy in multiple sclerosis (dated by TCRdb to about 2019). A note on the overall study: The study looked at changes in the T cell repertoire across pregnancy in women with multiple sclerosis.

Library prep was done by the immunoSEQ multiplex PCR assay. TCRdb provides this immuneACCESS table in a form limited to in-frame rearrangements. Some clones are lacking; in checked studies, under half of them reflect an unresolved V gene, and why the rest are absent is not known. In this sample the table shows about 14,000 clones, just over 90% of which occur a single time. The ten largest account for about 2.6% of the sample. Comment on this clone: The target of this receptor is not known. There are no base qualities to consult, and no much larger clone falls within one base.

The input for sequencing was peripheral blood, taken in the second trimester of pregnancy. The clonotype was recovered from a female donor in good health, enrolled as a control in a pregnancy study.

The CDR3 region reads CASSLIPGATDTQYF. The DNA is TGTGCCAGCAGCTTAATCCCGGGTGCAACAGATACGCAGTATTTT. Recombination connected TRBV11-2 to TRBJ2-3, with the D gene too uncertain to name. V is clipped by 2 bases and J by 3 bases, and the sequence between their germline boundaries is 12 bases long. The CDR3 has 15 amino acids, counting the end cysteine and phenylalanine. Only the CDR3 region is kept as DNA, spanning 45 bases read in frame from base 1. CDR1 and CDR2, looked up from the germline V gene, are SGHAT and FQNNGV.